Presented here are 6 T cell receptor beta chains from one specimen sequenced in a study of regulatory T cells in long-lasting Graves disease. Construction of TCR beta libraries relied on iRepertoire HTBI primers and on Arm-PCR targeting CDR3 regions. MiXCR, applied by TCRdb to the multiplex PCR reads, yields one record per CDR3 protein. The table shows about half a million distinct CDR3 sequences, with roughly 23% occurring only once. The time point is: persistent/refractory GD, antithyroid drugs over 5 years with positive TRAb. RNA isolated from PBMCs was used to make the TCR library. The sequenced sample was peripheral blood mononuclear cells (PBMCs), obtained when the disease was refractory, from a patient treated with antithyroid drugs. The receptors here all came from a female donor with Graves disease.

This clonotype has just a few counts. V gene TRBV6-1 combines with J gene TRBJ1-3; D is perhaps TRBD1 (6 bases). The CDR3 consists of 12 residues. Germline lookup yields CDR1 MNHNS and CDR2 SASEGT. V dropped 8 bases and J dropped 7 bases, with 12 bases sitting between them. The CDR3 coding sequence is TGTGCCAGCGTCGGCAGGGGCAACACCATATATTTT. Translating it yields CASVGRGNTIYF.

Only a few counts were recorded for this clonotype. The chain recombines TRBV3-1 with TRBJ1-6, with no clear D. The CDR3 runs 13 residues. V lost 0 bases and J lost 6, with 3 bases in between. The germline V gene has CDR1 LGHDT and CDR2 YNNKEL (reference sequence). CDR3 in amino acids: CASSQESNSPLHF. The CDR3 region has the DNA TGTGCCAGCAGCCAAGAATCTAATTCACCCCTCCACTTT.

This clonotype was counted ten times or more. The chain joins TRBV12-3 or TRBV12-4 to TRBJ1-2, with 9 bases identical to TRBD1. The V and J ends lost 10 bases and 7 bases, in that order; junction bases with no gene match: 10. The CDR3 sequence is 13 residues long. CDR3 sequence (DNA): TGTGCCACCTCGGACAGGGGCAATAGTGGCTACACCTTC. Amino acids: CATSDRGNSGYTF.

This sequence joins TRBV7-8 and TRBJ1-5; no reliable D call. V was pared by 5 bases and J by 6 bases, with 14 bases between. The CDR3 spans 14 residues. The V gene's germline CDR1 is SGHVS and CDR2 FQNEAQ. CDR3 DNA sequence: TGTGCCAGCAGCAGGACCCGCCAGACTCAGCCCCAGCATTTT. Translation gives CASSRTRQTQPQHF.

This clonotype was observed a few times. The genes are TRBV20-1 and TRBJ1-4; 7 bases match TRBD1. Per germline, CDR1 DFQATT and CDR2 SNEGSKA (reference sequence). The CDR3 has 13 residues. V trimming: 6 bases; J trimming: 8 bases; junction bases outside the gene matches: 9. CDR3 coding DNA: TGCAGTGCACAAAAGACAGGGAGCGAAAAACTGTTTTTT. As protein: CSAQKTGSEKLFF.

Concerning this clonotype: Since a much larger clone is just one base distant, this may be a read error. The chain recombines TRBV7-2 with TRBJ1-1; possibly TRBD1 for D (5 bases). The CDR3 has 15 residues. Trimming stripped 3 bases from V and 1 base from J, with 12 bases between. Germline CDR1 is SGHTA and CDR2 is FQGNSA. CDR3 sequence reads: CASSFGGTANTEAFF. The CDR3, as DNA: TGTGCCAGCAGCTTCGGGGGAACCGCGAACACTGAAGCTTTCTTT.